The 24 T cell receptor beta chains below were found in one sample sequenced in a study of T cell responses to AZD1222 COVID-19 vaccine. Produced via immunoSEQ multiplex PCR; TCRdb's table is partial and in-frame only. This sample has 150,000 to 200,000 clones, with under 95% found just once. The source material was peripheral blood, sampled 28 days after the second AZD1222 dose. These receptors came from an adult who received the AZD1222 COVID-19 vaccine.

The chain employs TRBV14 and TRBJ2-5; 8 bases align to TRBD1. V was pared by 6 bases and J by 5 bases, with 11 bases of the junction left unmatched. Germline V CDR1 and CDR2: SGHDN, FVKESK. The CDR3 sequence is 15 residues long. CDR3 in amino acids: CASSFGRTGLETQYF. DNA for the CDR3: TGTGCCAGCAGTTTCGGGCGGACAGGGTTGGAGACCCAGTACTTC. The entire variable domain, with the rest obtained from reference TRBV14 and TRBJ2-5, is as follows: EAGVTQFPSHSVIEKGQTVTLRCDPISGHDNLYWYRRVMGKEIKFLLHFVKESKQDESGMPNNRFLAERTGGTYSTLKVQPAELEDSGVYFCASSFGRTGLETQYFGPGTRLLVL.

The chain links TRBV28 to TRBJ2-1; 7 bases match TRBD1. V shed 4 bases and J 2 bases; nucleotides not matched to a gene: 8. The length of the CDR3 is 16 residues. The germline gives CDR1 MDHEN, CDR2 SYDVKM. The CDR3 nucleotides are TGTGCCAGCAGTTCCCCCGGGACAGCGGCCTACAATGAGCAGTTCTTC. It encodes CASSSPGTAAYNEQFF.

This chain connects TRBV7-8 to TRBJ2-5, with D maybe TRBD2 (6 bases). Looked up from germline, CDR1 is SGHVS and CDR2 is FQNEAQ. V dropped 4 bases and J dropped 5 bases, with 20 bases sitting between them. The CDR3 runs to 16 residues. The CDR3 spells CASSSEWSREVETQYF. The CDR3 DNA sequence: TGTGCCAGCAGCTCCGAATGGTCCAGGGAGGTGGAGACCCAGTACTTC.

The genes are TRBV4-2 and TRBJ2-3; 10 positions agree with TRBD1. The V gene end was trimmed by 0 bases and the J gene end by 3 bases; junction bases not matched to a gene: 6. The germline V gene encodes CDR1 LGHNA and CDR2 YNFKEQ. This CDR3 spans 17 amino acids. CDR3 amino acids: CASSQDRGQGLTDTQYF. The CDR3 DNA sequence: TGTGCCAGCAGCCAAGATAGGGGACAGGGGTTGACAGATACGCAGTATTTT.

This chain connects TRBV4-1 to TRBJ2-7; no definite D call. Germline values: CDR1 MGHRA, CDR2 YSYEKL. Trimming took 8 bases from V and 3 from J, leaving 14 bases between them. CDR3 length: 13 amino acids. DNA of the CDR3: TGCGCCAGCGCCCGCGGCGCATTCTACGAGCAGTACTTC. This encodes CASARGAFYEQYF.

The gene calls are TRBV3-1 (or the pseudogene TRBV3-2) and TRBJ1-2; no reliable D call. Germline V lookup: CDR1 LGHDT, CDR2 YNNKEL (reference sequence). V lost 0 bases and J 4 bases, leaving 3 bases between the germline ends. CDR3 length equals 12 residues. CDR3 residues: CASSQEPYGYTF. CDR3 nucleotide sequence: TGTGCCAGCAGCCAAGAACCCTATGGCTACACCTTC.

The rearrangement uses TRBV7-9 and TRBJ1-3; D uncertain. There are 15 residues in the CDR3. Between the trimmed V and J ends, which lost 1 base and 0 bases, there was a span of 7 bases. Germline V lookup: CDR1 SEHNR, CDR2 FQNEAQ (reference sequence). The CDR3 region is CASSLVQGSGNTIYF. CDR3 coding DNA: TGTGCCAGCAGCTTAGTACAAGGCTCTGGAAACACCATATATTTT.

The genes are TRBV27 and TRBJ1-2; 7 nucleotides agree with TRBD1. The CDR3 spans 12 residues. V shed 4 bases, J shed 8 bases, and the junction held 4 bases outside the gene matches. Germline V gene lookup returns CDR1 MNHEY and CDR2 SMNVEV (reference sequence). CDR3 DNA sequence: TGTGCCAGCAGTTCTACAGGGGTAGGCTACACCTTC. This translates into CASSSTGVGYTF.

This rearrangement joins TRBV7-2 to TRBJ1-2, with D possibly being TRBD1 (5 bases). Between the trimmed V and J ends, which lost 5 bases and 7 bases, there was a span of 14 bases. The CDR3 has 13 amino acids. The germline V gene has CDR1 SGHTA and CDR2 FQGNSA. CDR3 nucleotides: TGTGCCAGCAGCCCCGGGACGCGGGGTGGCTACACCTTC. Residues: CASSPGTRGGYTF.

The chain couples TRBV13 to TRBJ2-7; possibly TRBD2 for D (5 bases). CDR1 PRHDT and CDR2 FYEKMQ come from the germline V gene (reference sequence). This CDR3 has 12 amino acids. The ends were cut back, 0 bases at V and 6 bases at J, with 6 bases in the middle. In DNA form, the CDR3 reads TGTGCCAGCAGCTTAGGGGCGGGCGAGCAGTACTTC. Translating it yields CASSLGAGEQYF.

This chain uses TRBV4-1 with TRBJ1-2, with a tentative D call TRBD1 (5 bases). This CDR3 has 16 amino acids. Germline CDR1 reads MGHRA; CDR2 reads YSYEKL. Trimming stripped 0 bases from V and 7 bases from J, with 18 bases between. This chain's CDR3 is CASSQDYQGMVGGYTF. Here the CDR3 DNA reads TGCGCCAGCAGCCAAGATTACCAGGGAATGGTCGGTGGCTACACCTTC.

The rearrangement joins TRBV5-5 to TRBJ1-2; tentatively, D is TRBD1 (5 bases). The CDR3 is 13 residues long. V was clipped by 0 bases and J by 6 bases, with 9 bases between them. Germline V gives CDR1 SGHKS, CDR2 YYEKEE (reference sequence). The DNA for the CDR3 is TGTGCCAGCAGCTTGGCCCCACAGGATGGCTACACCTTC. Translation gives CASSLAPQDGYTF.

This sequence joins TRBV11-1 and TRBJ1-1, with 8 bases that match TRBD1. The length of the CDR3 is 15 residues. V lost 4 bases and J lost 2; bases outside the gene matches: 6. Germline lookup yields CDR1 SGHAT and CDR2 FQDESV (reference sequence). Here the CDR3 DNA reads TGTGCCAGCAGCTCGGCGCCAGGGGGCAACACTGAAGCTTTCTTT. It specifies CASSSAPGGNTEAFF.

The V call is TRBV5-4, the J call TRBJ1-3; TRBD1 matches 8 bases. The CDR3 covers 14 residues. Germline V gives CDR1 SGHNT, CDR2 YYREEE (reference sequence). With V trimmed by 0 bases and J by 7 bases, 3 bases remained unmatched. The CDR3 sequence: CASSLGAGGNTIYF. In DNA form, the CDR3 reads TGTGCCAGCAGCTTGGGGGCAGGGGGCAACACCATATATTTT.

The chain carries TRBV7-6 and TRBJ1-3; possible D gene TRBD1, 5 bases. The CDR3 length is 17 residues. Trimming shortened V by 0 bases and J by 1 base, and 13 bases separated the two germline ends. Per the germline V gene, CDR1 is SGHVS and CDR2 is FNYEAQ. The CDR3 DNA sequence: TGTGCCAGCAGCTTAGCGGGGACCTTGGGTTCTGGAAACACCATATATTTT. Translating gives CASSLAGTLGSGNTIYF.

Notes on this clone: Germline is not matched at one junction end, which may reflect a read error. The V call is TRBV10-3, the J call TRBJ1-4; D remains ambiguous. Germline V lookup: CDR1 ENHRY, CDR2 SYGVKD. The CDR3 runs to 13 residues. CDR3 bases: TGTGCCGTCAGTGAGTCCCACATTGAAAAACTGTTTTTT. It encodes CAVSESHIEKLFF.

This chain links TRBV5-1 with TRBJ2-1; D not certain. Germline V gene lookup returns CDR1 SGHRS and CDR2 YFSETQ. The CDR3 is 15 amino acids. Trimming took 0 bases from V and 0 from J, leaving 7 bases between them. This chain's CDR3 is CASSLGLNSYNEQFF. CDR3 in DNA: TGCGCCAGCAGCTTGGGGTTAAACTCCTACAATGAGCAGTTCTTC.

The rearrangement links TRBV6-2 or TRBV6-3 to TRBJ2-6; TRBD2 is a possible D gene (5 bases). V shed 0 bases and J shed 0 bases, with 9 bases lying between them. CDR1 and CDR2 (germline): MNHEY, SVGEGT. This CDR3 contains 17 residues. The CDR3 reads CASSYSTGSSGANVLTF. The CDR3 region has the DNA TGTGCCAGCAGTTACTCGACGGGAAGCTCTGGGGCCAACGTCCTGACTTTC.

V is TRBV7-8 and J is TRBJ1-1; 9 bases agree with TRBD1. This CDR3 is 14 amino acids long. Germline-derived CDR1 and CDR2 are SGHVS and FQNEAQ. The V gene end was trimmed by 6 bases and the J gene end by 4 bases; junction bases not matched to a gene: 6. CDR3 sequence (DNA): TGTGCCAGCAGGGCCGGGACAGGGATCACTGAAGCTTTCTTT. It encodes CASRAGTGITEAFF.

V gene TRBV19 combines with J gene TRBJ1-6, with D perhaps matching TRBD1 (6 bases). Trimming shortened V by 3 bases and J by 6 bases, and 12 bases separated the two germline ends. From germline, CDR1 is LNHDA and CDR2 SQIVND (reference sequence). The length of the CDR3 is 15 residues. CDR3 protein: CASSIGGGVNSPLHF. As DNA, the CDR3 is TGTGCCAGTAGTATCGGAGGGGGGGTTAATTCACCCCTCCACTTT.

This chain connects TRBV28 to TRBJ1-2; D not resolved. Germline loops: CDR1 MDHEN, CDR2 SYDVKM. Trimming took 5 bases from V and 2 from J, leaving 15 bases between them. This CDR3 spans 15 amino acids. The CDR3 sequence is CASSPTHGPNYGYTF. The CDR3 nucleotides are TGTGCCAGCAGTCCCACGCACGGACCAAACTATGGCTACACCTTC.

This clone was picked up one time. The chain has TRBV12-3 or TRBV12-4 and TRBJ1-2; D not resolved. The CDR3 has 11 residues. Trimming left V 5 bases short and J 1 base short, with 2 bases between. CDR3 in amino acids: CASSINYGYTF. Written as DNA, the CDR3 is TGTGCCAGCAGTATTAACTATGGCTACACCTTC.

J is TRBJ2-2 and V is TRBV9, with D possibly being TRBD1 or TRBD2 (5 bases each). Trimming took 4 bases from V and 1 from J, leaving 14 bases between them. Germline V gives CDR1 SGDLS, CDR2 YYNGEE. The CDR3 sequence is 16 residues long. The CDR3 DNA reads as TGTGCCAGCAGCCCCGGAGGACATATGAACACCGGGGAGCTGTTTTTT. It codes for CASSPGGHMNTGELFF.

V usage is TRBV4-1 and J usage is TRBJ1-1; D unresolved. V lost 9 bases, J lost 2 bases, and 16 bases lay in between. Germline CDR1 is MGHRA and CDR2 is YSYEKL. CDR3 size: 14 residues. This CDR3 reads CASQRVASNTEAFF. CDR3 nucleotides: TGCGCCAGTCAAAGGGTAGCAAGTAACACTGAAGCTTTCTTT.